A single sample is the source of the 23 T cell receptor beta chains below, sequenced in a study of radiation and T cells in renal cell carcinoma. Data came from immunoSEQ multiplex PCR; TCRdb stores just in-frame clones and leaves some out. The sample gives roughly 120,000 clones, about four fifths of which show up once; approximately 3% is in the top ten. As to time point: baseline pretreatment blood. Treatment specified: 15 Gy SBRT to primary tumor, nephrectomy 4 weeks later. The material sequenced was blood, taken from a patient whose treatment included radiotherapy and nephrectomy. The receptors were sampled from a woman aged 55-70 years with renal cell carcinoma.

This clone was detected ten times or more. The same CDR3 is also encoded by other DNA sequences in this sample. The chain links TRBV4-1 to TRBJ1-1, with TRBD1 identical over 8 bases. Per germline, CDR1 MGHRA and CDR2 YSYEKL. The CDR3 totals 13 residues. V lost 3 bases, J lost 8 bases, and 5 bases stayed unmatched. The CDR3 is CASSHPGGAEAFF. Here the CDR3 DNA reads TGCGCCAGCAGCCATCCAGGGGGCGCAGAAGCTTTCTTT.

The chain employs TRBV27 and TRBJ1-1; D unclear. CDR3 length: 16 amino acids. In germline, CDR1 is MNHEY, CDR2 SMNVEV (reference sequence). V was cut by 3 bases and J by 1 base, with 15 bases left in between. The CDR3 DNA sequence: TGTGCCAGCAGTTTTAAGAGATGGCAGCAGAACACTGAAGCTTTCTTT. Residues: CASSFKRWQQNTEAFF.

The chain links TRBV6-5 to TRBJ1-5, with D tentatively TRBD1 (5 bases). Looked up from germline, CDR1 is MNHEY and CDR2 is SVGAGI. V dropped 7 bases and J dropped 0 bases, with 13 bases sitting between them. This CDR3 is 15 amino acids long. The CDR3 reads CASKQVRSSNQPQHF. In DNA, the CDR3 is TGTGCCAGCAAACAGGTCCGTTCTAGCAATCAGCCCCAGCATTTT.

The chain has TRBV19 and TRBJ2-3; 7 nucleotides align to TRBD1. The J segment lost 1 base and the V segment lost 3 bases, leaving 7 bases of the junction unmatched. The CDR3 has 16 residues. Looked up from germline, CDR1 is LNHDA and CDR2 is SQIVND (reference sequence). CDR3: CASSMRGGAGTDTQYF. In DNA form, the CDR3 reads TGTGCCAGTAGTATGAGAGGGGGCGCCGGCACAGATACGCAGTATTTT.

The sample holds one count of this clone. The chain is built from TRBV9 and TRBJ1-2, with 8 bases aligning to TRBD1. Germline values: CDR1 SGDLS, CDR2 YYNGEE. The CDR3 spans 13 residues. V gave up 4 bases and J gave up 8 bases; unmatched junction bases: 7. Written as DNA, the CDR3 is TGTGCCAGCAGCCACGGACAGGGAGGCGGCTACACCTTC. Protein sequence: CASSHGQGGGYTF. Using reference TRBV9 and TRBJ1-2 for the parts outside the CDR3, the full variable domain is DSGVTQTPKHLITATGQRVTLRCSPRSGDLSVYWYQQSLDQGLQFLIQYYNGEERAKGNILERFSAQQFPDLHSELNLSSLELGDSALYFCASSHGQGGGYTFGSGTRLTVV.

The chain uses TRBV10-3 and TRBJ2-7, with D perhaps assigned TRBD1 or TRBD2 (5 bases each). Trimming stripped 9 bases from V and 5 bases from J, with 29 bases between. Germline lookup yields CDR1 ENHRY and CDR2 SYGVKD. This CDR3 is 17 amino acids long. The CDR3 region is CAIKRWDRASKFDEQYF. The CDR3 DNA reads TGTGCCATAAAAAGGTGGGACCGGGCCTCGAAATTTGACGAGCAGTACTTC.

The J gene is TRBJ2-1, the V gene TRBV5-1; 11 bases align to TRBD2. The CDR3 has 16 amino acids. The germline gives CDR1 SGHRS, CDR2 YFSETQ. J was trimmed by 5 bases and V by 0 bases; bases with no gene match: 4. The CDR3 spells CASSLGGLADNNEQFF. The DNA for the CDR3 is TGCGCCAGCAGCTTGGGGGGACTAGCGGATAACAATGAGCAGTTCTTC.

The chain employs TRBV11-2 and TRBJ2-3; D uncertain. Per the germline V gene, CDR1 is SGHAT and CDR2 is FQNNGV. The CDR3 runs to 14 residues. The germline V and J ends were trimmed by 2 bases and 4 bases, with 10 bases remaining between them. The CDR3 coding sequence is TGTGCCAGCAGCTTAACCCCACGTCCAGATACGCAGTATTTT. This sequence encodes CASSLTPRPDTQYF. Full variable domain (missing parts from reference TRBV11-2 and TRBJ2-3): EAGVAQSPRYKIIEKRQSVAFWCNPISGHATLYWYQQILGQGPKLLIQFQNNGVVDDSQLPKDRFSAERLKGVDSTLKIQPAKLEDSAVYLCASSLTPRPDTQYFGPGTRLTVL.

The chain couples TRBV6-6 to TRBJ2-3; 8 nucleotides agree with TRBD2. With 8 bases clipped from V and 1 base from J, the junction kept 8 bases outside the gene matches. CDR3 length: 15 residues. Germline CDR1 MNHNY, CDR2 SVGAGI (reference sequence). This CDR3 reads CASLDGLAGTDTQYF. Here the CDR3 DNA reads TGTGCCAGCCTGGATGGACTAGCAGGCACAGATACGCAGTATTTT.

This clone was seen just once. The V call is TRBV5-6, the J call TRBJ2-7; D ambiguous. Germline V gene lookup returns CDR1 SGHDT and CDR2 YYEEEE. The CDR3 is 11 residues long. The V end lost 5 bases, the J end lost 4 bases, and 7 bases lay between the germline ends. The chain's CDR3 is CASSGGYEQYF. The CDR3 DNA sequence: TGTGCCAGCAGTGGCGGTTACGAGCAGTACTTC.

This clone occurred once. V is TRBV6-7 and J is TRBJ2-7, with D perhaps matching TRBD2 (6 bases). TRBV6-7 is annotated as an ORF whose role is uncertain. The CDR3 spans 15 residues. The V end was cut by 1 base, the J end by 2 bases, with 12 bases between. The CDR3 nucleotides read TGTGCCAGCAGTTACTTTCGGGGGTACCCCTACGAGCAGTACTTC. Translation gives CASSYFRGYPYEQYF.

The chain employs TRBV7-9 and TRBJ2-5; maybe TRBD1 (6 bases). The CDR3 is 16 residues long. V shed 5 bases and J shed 4 bases, with 20 bases lying between them. Looked up from germline, CDR1 is SEHNR and CDR2 is FQNEAQ (reference sequence). CDR3 sequence (DNA): TGTGCCAGCAGCACTCGACAGGCTTCGAGGGGAGAGACCCAGTACTTC. The encoded protein is CASSTRQASRGETQYF.

In this sample, this clone turned up once. The chain employs TRBV6-5 and TRBJ2-7; D unclear. The CDR3 contains 13 residues. Trimming pared 2 bases from V and 3 bases from J, leaving 8 bases between. The germline gives CDR1 MNHEY, CDR2 SVGAGI. The CDR3 nucleotides read TGTGCCAGCAGTTACGGACCCAACTACGAGCAGTACTTC. The encoded protein is CASSYGPNYEQYF.

This sequence joins TRBV27 and TRBJ1-2; D ambiguous. This CDR3 region has 17 residues. Trimming removed 5 bases at V and 4 bases at J, with 23 bases between. Per germline, CDR1 MNHEY and CDR2 SMNVEV (reference sequence). The CDR3: CASSPQTRAVTPYGYTF. The CDR3 DNA follows: TGTGCCAGCAGTCCGCAAACCCGGGCAGTTACTCCCTATGGCTACACCTTC.

The chain links TRBV19 to TRBJ2-1; D tentatively fits TRBD1 or TRBD2 (5 bases each). The CDR3 runs 15 residues. V lost 6 bases and J lost 1, with 13 bases in between. Germline loops: CDR1 LNHDA, CDR2 SQIVND (reference sequence). This chain's CDR3 is CASSVGTRSYNEQFF. CDR3 coding DNA: TGTGCCAGTAGCGTCGGGACGAGGTCCTACAATGAGCAGTTCTTC.

This clone showed up just a few times. This chain links TRBV2 with TRBJ2-2; 9 bases are a match to TRBD1. J lost 5 bases, V lost 9 bases, and 7 bases had no gene match. CDR3 length: 14 amino acids. Germline CDR1 and CDR2: SNHLY and FYNNEI. The CDR3 loop is CASIQGAETGELFF. The CDR3 DNA follows: TGTGCCAGTATACAGGGGGCGGAAACCGGGGAGCTGTTTTTT.

The chain combines TRBV7-9 with TRBJ1-4, with D perhaps TRBD1 (6 bases). V was trimmed by 1 base and J by 7 bases, leaving 10 bases between them. There are 14 residues in the CDR3. Germline V lookup: CDR1 SEHNR, CDR2 FQNEAQ (reference sequence). Here the CDR3 reads CASSLGTEGEKLFF. The CDR3 nucleotides are TGTGCCAGCAGCTTAGGGACAGAGGGTGAAAAACTGTTTTTT.

The chain combines TRBV19 with TRBJ2-5; TRBD1 might be the D (5 bases). The CDR3 consists of 14 residues. In germline, CDR1 is LNHDA, CDR2 SQIVND (reference sequence). Trimming left V 6 bases short and J 2 bases short, with 13 bases between. This CDR3 is CASRRGSTQETQYF. CDR3 in DNA: TGTGCCAGTAGAAGGGGCAGTACTCAAGAGACCCAGTACTTC.

This clone turned up a few times. The V and J genes are TRBV5-4 and TRBJ2-7, with D hard to call. The CDR3 runs 13 residues. Germline lookup yields CDR1 SGHNT and CDR2 YYREEE (reference sequence). Trimming cost V 0 bases and J 0 bases, with 4 bases left between them. The CDR3 is CASSLVGSYEQYF. The CDR3 DNA reads as TGTGCCAGCAGCTTGGTCGGCTCCTACGAGCAGTACTTC.

The rearrangement uses TRBV7-3 and TRBJ1-1; D is undetermined. Germline V lookup: CDR1 SGHTA, CDR2 FQGTGA. With 6 bases removed from V and 2 bases from J, the gap between germline ends came to 7 bases. This CDR3 spans 12 amino acids. The CDR3 coding sequence is TGTGCCAGCAGGCGGTCAAACACTGAAGCTTTCTTT. As protein: CASRRSNTEAFF.

A few counts support this clone. This rearrangement joins TRBV7-9 to TRBJ2-1; 10 nucleotides line up with TRBD2. This CDR3 contains 16 residues. Germline V CDR1 and CDR2: SEHNR, FQNEAQ (reference sequence). With 10 bases clipped from V and 8 bases from J, the junction kept 17 bases outside the gene matches. CDR3 coding DNA: TGTGCCAATTCTCTACTCCAGCGGGAGGGCCGGCATGAGCAGTTCTTC. The encoded protein is CANSLLQREGRHEQFF.

The chain couples TRBV19 to TRBJ1-2; a weak D match, TRBD1 (5 bases). Germline assignment: CDR1 LNHDA and CDR2 SQIVND (reference sequence). The CDR3 is 14 residues long. The V end lost 5 bases, the J end lost 4 bases, and 14 bases lay between the germline ends. The chain's CDR3 is CASSHPGTAYGYTF. The CDR3, as DNA: TGTGCCAGTAGTCACCCCGGGACGGCCTATGGCTACACCTTC.

The chain uses TRBV6-1 and TRBJ1-6, with TRBD1 identical over 7 bases. The CDR3 contains 18 residues. CDR1 is MNHNS and CDR2 is SASEGT in the germline V gene. V was clipped by 2 bases and J by 0 bases; unmatched bases: 7. CDR3 residues: CASSEPTGRGSYNSPLHF. CDR3 coding DNA: TGTGCCAGCAGTGAACCGACAGGGAGAGGCTCCTATAATTCACCCCTCCACTTT.